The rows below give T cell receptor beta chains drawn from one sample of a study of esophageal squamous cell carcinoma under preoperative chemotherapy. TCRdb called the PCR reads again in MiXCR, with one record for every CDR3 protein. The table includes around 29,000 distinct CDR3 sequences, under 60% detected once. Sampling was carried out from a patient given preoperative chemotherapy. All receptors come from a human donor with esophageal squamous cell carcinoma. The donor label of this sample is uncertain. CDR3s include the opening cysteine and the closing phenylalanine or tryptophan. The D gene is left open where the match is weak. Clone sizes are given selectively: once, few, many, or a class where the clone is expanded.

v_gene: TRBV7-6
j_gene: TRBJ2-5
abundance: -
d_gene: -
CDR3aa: CASSLDPRLRGGDQETQYF
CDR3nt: TGTGCCAGCAGCTTGGATCCGCGGCTCCGGGGCGGTGACCAAGAGACCCAGTACTTC

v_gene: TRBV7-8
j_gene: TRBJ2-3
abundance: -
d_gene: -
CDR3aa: CASSPPDPALDTQYF
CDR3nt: TGTGCCAGCAGCCCCCCCGATCCTGCGCTCGATACGCAGTATTTT

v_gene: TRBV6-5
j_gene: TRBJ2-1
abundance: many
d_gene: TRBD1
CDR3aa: CASSWTGENEQFF
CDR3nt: TGTGCCAGCAGTTGGACAGGGGAGAATGAGCAGTTCTTC

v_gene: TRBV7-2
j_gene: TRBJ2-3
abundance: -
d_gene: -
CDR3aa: CASSLESGTEARYF
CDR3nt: TGTGCCAGCAGCTTAGAATCTGGCACAGAGGCGCGGTATTTT

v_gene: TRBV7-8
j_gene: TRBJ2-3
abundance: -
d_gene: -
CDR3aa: CASSETGGGDTDTQYF
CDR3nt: TGTGCCAGCAGCGAAACAGGGGGGGGAGACACAGATACGCAGTATTTT

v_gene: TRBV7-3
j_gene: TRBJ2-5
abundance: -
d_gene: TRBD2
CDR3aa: CASSFIPGGRDKDTQYF
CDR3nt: TGTGCCAGCAGCTTCATACCGGGGGGACGTGACAAAGACACCCAGTACTTC

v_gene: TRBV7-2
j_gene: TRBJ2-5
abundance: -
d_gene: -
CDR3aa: CASSLAGGGDQDIQYF
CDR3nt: TGTGCCAGCAGCTTAGCGGGGGGCGGGGACCAAGACATCCAGTACTTC

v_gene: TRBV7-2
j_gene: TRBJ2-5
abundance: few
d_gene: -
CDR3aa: CASSSPEGETQYF
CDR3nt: TGTGCCAGCAGCTCTCCGGAGGGTGAGACCCAGTACTTC

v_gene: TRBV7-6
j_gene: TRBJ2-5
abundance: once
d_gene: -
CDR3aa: CAAGLSGRYQETQYF
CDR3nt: TGTGCCGCCGGCTTATCGGGCCGTTACCAAGAGACCCAGTACTTC

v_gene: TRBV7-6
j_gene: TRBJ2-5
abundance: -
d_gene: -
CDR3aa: CATGLGIRDQNTQYF
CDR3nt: TGTGCCACCGGGCTGGGTATCCGCGACCAAAACACCCAGTACTTC

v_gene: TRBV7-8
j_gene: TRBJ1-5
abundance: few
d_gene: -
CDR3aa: CASSLRGNQPQHF
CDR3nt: TGTGCCAGCAGCTTAAGGGGCAATCAGCCCCAGCATTTT

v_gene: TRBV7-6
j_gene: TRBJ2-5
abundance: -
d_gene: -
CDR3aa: CASSLDRQQESRYF
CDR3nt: TGTGCCAGCAGCTTAGACCGGCAGCAAGAGTCCCGATACTTC

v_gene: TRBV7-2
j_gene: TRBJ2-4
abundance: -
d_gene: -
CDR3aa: CASGLLGSDQNIQYF
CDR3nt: TGTGCCAGCGGGCTCCTCGGGTCTGACCAAAACATTCAGTACTTC

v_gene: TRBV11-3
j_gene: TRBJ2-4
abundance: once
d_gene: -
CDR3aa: CRAEGVRARDTQYF
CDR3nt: TGTCGAGCTGAGGGGGTGCGAGCCAGAGACACGCAGTACTTC

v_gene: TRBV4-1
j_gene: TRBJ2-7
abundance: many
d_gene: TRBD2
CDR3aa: CASSQVVGGAYEQYF
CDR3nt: TGCGCCAGCAGCCAAGTGGTCGGGGGGGCCTACGAGCAGTACTTC

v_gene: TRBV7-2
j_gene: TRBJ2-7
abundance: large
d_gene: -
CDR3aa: CASSSTGWERAEQYF
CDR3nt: TGTGCCAGCAGCTCGACAGGGTGGGAGCGGGCCGAGCAGTACTTC

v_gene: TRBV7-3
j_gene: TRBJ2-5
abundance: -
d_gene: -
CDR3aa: CASSLGLGGRVKETQYF
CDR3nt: TGTGCCAGCAGCTTGGGGCTGGGGGGACGGGTCAAAGAGACCCAGTACTTC

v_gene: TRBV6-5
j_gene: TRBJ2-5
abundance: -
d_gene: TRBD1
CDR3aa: CASSYGLTGGGETQYF
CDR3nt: TGTGCCAGCAGTTACGGGTTGACAGGGGGTGGCGAGACCCAGTACTTC

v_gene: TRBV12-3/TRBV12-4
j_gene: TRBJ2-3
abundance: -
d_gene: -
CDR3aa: CASTWVQAVGTDTQFF
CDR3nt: TGTGCCAGCACATGGGTGCAGGCTGTCGGCACCGATACGCAGTTTTTT

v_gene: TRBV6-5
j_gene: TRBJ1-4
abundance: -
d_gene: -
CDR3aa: CASSSQRGREEKLFF
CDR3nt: TGTGCCAGCAGTTCCCAGAGGGGGAGGGAGGAAAAACTGTTTTTT

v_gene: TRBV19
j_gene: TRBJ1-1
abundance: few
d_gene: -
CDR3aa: CASTGRGGPEAFF
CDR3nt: TGTGCCAGTACCGGCCGGGGGGGGCCTGAAGCTTTCTTT

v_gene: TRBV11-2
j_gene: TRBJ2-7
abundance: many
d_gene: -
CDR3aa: CASSPDRRSFEQYF
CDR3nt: TGTGCCAGCAGCCCGGATCGCAGGAGCTTCGAGCAGTACTTC

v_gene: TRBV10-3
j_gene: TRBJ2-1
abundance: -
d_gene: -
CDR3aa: CATRLRAADIQYF
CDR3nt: TGTGCCACGAGGCTGCGGGCCGCAGATATTCAGTATTTC

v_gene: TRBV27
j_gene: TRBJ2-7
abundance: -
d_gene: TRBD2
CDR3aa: CASSWTSGAYEQYF
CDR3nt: TGTGCCAGCAGTTGGACTAGCGGGGCCTACGAGCAGTACTTC

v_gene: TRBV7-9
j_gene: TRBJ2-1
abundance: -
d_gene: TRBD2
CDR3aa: CASRALAGGHNEQFF
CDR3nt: TGTGCCAGCAGGGCTCTAGCGGGGGGCCACAATGAGCAGTTCTTC

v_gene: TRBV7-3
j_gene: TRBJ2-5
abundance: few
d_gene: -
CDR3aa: CASSFTGPGANVQYF
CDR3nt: TGTGCCAGCAGCTTCACAGGTCCTGGGGCCAACGTCCAGTACTTC

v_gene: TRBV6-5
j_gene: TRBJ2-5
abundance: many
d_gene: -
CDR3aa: CASSPGPPETQYF
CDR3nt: TGTGCCAGCAGCCCGGGACCCCCAGAGACCCAGTACTTC

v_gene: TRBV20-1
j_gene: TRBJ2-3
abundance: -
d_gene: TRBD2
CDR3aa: CSARDATSETQYF
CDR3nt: TGCAGTGCTAGAGATGCCACTAGCGAGACGCAGTATTTT

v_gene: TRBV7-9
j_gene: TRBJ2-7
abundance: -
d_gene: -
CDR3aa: CASSYRASYEQYF
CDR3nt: TGTGCCAGCAGCTACAGGGCCTCCTACGAGCAGTACTTC

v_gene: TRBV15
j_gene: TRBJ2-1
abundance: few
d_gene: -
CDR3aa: CATSWTGTGETQFF
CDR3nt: TGTGCCACCAGCTGGACGGGCACGGGGGAGACCCAGTTCTTC